A single count supports the clone carrying this TCR beta chain. Sequencing was performed with immunoSEQ multiplex PCR; in TCRdb, only in-frame clones are kept and a portion is missing. This table holds 200,000 to 300,000 clones, about 80% found once. The record originates from a study of blood T cell repertoires in COVID-19. Germline lookup yields CDR1 MNHNS and CDR2 SASEGT. V shed 2 bases and J 4 bases; nucleotides not matched to a gene: 2. This CDR3 is built from 15 residues. The chain couples TRBV6-1 to TRBJ2-5; 12 bases line up with TRBD2. The sample was peripheral blood. The sequence was obtained from a woman older than 75 with acute or convalescent COVID-19. The CDR3 loop is CASSEMTSGRETQYF. CDR3 DNA sequence: TGTGCCAGCAGTGAAATGACTAGCGGGAGAGAGACCCAGTACTTC.